The 22 T cell receptor beta chains in this list originate from one sample, sequenced in a study of CD8 T cells in ankylosing spondylitis (dated by TCRdb to about 2017). The full study reports these points: A TCR beta motif made up of eight or nine highly homologous amino acid variants appeared to be characteristic of blood from ankylosing spondylitis patients.

Libraries were made using 5' RACE. Sequencing was performed on an Illumina HiSeq 2500. TCRdb trimmed public reads at Q25 via fastp, called clones via MiXCR and kept in-frame beta chains. When rows share a CDR3 protein, they turn into one entry using the most common DNA and genes. Within this sample are roughly 700,000 distinct CDR3 sequences, with about 20% of them counted one time only. Under 20% of the sample is held by the ten biggest clonotypes. These receptors have no identified antigens. The sequenced sample was blood, either unsorted or a sorted T cell fraction (not recorded which). These receptors were taken from a male donor with ankylosing spondylitis.

This clonotype was counted between two and nine times. V and J are TRBV6-2 or TRBV6-3 and TRBJ2-1, with 10 bases identical to TRBD2. J gave up 5 bases and V 1 base, and 5 bases lay outside the gene matches. The V gene's germline CDR1 is MNHEY and CDR2 SVGEGT. The CDR3 length is 16 residues. In nucleotides, the CDR3 is TGTGCCAGCAGTTACTGGGGGCTAGCGGGAGACAATGAGCAGTTCTTC. It encodes CASSYWGLAGDNEQFF.

Note on this clonotype: At one boundary the junction diverges from the germline segment, which might be a read error. V usage is TRBV7-7 and J usage is TRBJ2-7, with TRBD1 as a possible D gene (5 bases). Germline loops: CDR1 SSHAT, CDR2 FNYEAQ (reference sequence). The CDR3 has 13 residues. CDR3 DNA: TGTGCTAGCAGCACGGACATTAACTACGAGCAGTACTTC. Translation gives CASSTDINYEQYF.

The chain has TRBV12-3 or TRBV12-4 and TRBJ2-3; 7 bases line up with TRBD2. The trim removed 5 bases at V and 1 base at J, leaving 6 bases unmatched. CDR3 length: 15 amino acids. In DNA, the CDR3 is TGTGCCAGCAGTCCCGGACTAGGGGGCACAGATACGCAGTATTTT. Translation gives CASSPGLGGTDTQYF.

This chain connects TRBV4-2 to TRBJ2-7; D remains ambiguous. V was shortened by 4 bases and J by 2 bases, with 18 bases between the two germline ends. The CDR3 length is 16 residues. Germline V lookup: CDR1 LGHNA, CDR2 YNFKEQ. The DNA for the CDR3 is TGTGCCAGCAGCCGTAGCTCCGAGGACCCGACCTACGAGCAGTACTTC. It translates to CASSRSSEDPTYEQYF.

This clonotype was detected only a few times. The CDR3 sequence: CASSLTAVLTDTQYF. CDR3 bases: TGTGCCAGCAGCTTAACAGCGGTACTCACAGATACGCAGTATTTT. This rearrangement joins TRBV7-2 to TRBJ2-3; D perhaps matches TRBD2 (5 bases). The CDR3 has 15 residues. Germline CDR1 reads SGHTA; CDR2 reads FQGNSA. Trimming left V 2 bases short and J 2 bases short, with 11 bases between.

This clonotype was seen more than once but under ten times. The V gene is TRBV12-3 or TRBV12-4, the J gene TRBJ1-1; a possible D gene is TRBD1 (5 bases). Trimming took off 7 bases at V and 1 base at J, with 16 bases between the two ends. This CDR3 has 15 residues. The CDR3 loop reads CASNLGVHSNTEAFF. Here the CDR3 DNA reads TGTGCCAGCAACCTGGGGGTACATTCGAACACTGAAGCTTTCTTT.

The chain couples TRBV7-2 to TRBJ1-1, with TRBD1 identical over 8 bases. Germline V gene data show CDR1 as SGHTA and CDR2 as FQGNSA. The CDR3 sequence is 14 residues long. J lost 7 bases, V lost 4 bases, and 8 bases had no gene match. CDR3 amino acids: CASSYDRGLGEAFF. In DNA form, the CDR3 reads TGTGCCAGCAGCTACGACAGGGGTTTGGGTGAAGCTTTCTTT.

The genes are TRBV11-3 and TRBJ2-5, with 8 bases matching TRBD2. This CDR3 spans 16 amino acids. CDR1 and CDR2 (germline): SGHNT, YENEEA. V shed 5 bases and J 2 bases; nucleotides not matched to a gene: 10. Here the CDR3 reads CASSISGVRLQETQYF. The CDR3 region has the DNA TGTGCCAGCAGCATTAGCGGGGTCAGATTGCAAGAGACCCAGTACTTC.

The chain couples TRBV5-1 to TRBJ2-7, with 7 bases lining up with TRBD1. CDR1 is SGHRS, CDR2 YFSETQ, per germline. V trimming: 4 bases; J trimming: 0 bases; junction bases outside the gene matches: 7. The CDR3 length is 15 residues. This chain's CDR3 is CASSAAGGSSYEQYF. The CDR3 nucleotides read TGCGCCAGCAGCGCCGCAGGGGGAAGCTCCTACGAGCAGTACTTC.

The CDR3: CATSKTGDQPQHF. In DNA form, the CDR3 reads TGTGCCACCAGTAAGACAGGCGATCAGCCCCAGCATTTT. The rearrangement links TRBV24-1 to TRBJ1-5, with a weak D call TRBD1 (6 bases). Per germline, CDR1 KGHDR and CDR2 SFDVKD. V gave up 6 bases and J gave up 5 bases, with 10 bases separating them. This CDR3 spans 13 amino acids.

V and J are TRBV4-3 and TRBJ2-1; TRBD1 agrees at 12 bases. Unmatched junction bases numbered 12, after V lost 3 bases and J lost 6 bases. This CDR3 contains 18 residues. Per germline, CDR1 LGHNA and CDR2 YSLEER. CDR3: CASSQRLGGTGGINEQFF. The CDR3 DNA reads as TGCGCCAGCAGCCAGAGGCTGGGCGGGACAGGGGGCATCAATGAGCAGTTCTTC.

The V and J genes are TRBV28 and TRBJ1-4; D gene unclear. The CDR3 spans 15 residues. Germline CDR1 reads MDHEN; CDR2 reads SYDVKM. The germline V and J ends were trimmed by 6 bases and 0 bases, with 11 bases remaining between them. CDR3 nucleotide sequence: TGTGCCAGCAGCCAAGGCGGGGCAACTAATGAAAAACTGTTTTTT. This encodes CASSQGGATNEKLFF.

Ten or more counts support this clonotype. This chain joins TRBV10-3 and TRBJ2-1, with D perhaps being TRBD1 or TRBD2 (5 bases each). This CDR3 has 15 amino acids. The germline V gene encodes CDR1 ENHRY and CDR2 SYGVKD. Trimming cost V 3 bases and J 4 bases, with 13 bases left between them. This chain's CDR3 is CAISEGTGSYNEQFF. The CDR3 region has the DNA TGTGCCATCAGTGAAGGGACGGGATCTTACAATGAGCAGTTCTTC.

This clonotype was counted between two and nine times. The rearrangement joins TRBV24-1 to TRBJ2-5; 7 bases agree with TRBD1. This CDR3 has 13 amino acids. The germline gives CDR1 KGHDR, CDR2 SFDVKD. The V and J ends lost 7 bases and 3 bases, in that order; junction bases with no gene match: 4. CDR3 region: CATRPTGEETQYF. In nucleotides, the CDR3 is TGTGCCACCAGACCTACAGGGGAAGAGACCCAGTACTTC.

This clonotype was counted at least ten times. This CDR3 is CASHGDTEAFF. DNA of the CDR3: TGTGCCAGCCACGGTGACACTGAAGCTTTCTTT. The chain employs TRBV6-5 and TRBJ1-1; no firm D call. The V end was cut by 8 bases, the J end by 3 bases, with 7 bases between. CDR3 length equals 11 residues. CDR1 and CDR2 (germline): MNHEY, SVGAGI.

This clonotype was observed a handful of times. The chain couples TRBV20-1 to TRBJ2-1; TRBD2 matches 8 bases. The CDR3 loop spans 13 amino acids. CDR1 and CDR2 (germline): DFQATT, SNEGSKA (reference sequence). Germline trimming cut 4 bases from V and 8 bases from J; bases unmatched to any gene: 7. The CDR3 DNA reads TGCAGTGCTAAGAGAGCGGGAGTGGATGAGCAGTTCTTC. Amino acids: CSAKRAGVDEQFF.

The V and J genes are TRBV25-1 and TRBJ2-1, with 11 bases fitting TRBD1. The CDR3 loop spans 16 amino acids. V gave up 1 base and J gave up 6 bases; unmatched junction bases: 5. Germline-derived CDR1 and CDR2 are MGHDK and SYGVNS. CDR3 region: CASSEFGTGGGNEQFF. Written as DNA, the CDR3 is TGTGCCAGCAGTGAATTTGGGACAGGGGGAGGCAATGAGCAGTTCTTC.

This clonotype appeared a few times. DNA for the CDR3: TGTGCCAGTTACAGGGGAGGGGGCACAGATACGCAGTATTTT. This codes for CASYRGGGTDTQYF. The V and J genes are TRBV6-1 and TRBJ2-3; D tentatively reads TRBD1 or TRBD2 (7 bases each). Germline CDR1 reads MNHNS; CDR2 reads SASEGT. This CDR3 has 14 residues. The V end was cut by 9 bases, the J end by 1 base, with 14 bases between.

This clonotype occurred a few times. This chain links TRBV5-1 with TRBJ2-1; unclear D gene. Trimming stripped 0 bases from V and 5 bases from J, with 6 bases between. CDR3 size: 13 residues. From germline, CDR1 is SGHRS and CDR2 YFSETQ. Here the CDR3 DNA reads TGCGCCAGCAGCTTGGCCACCGACAATGAGCAGTTCTTC. It codes for CASSLATDNEQFF. Based on the CDR3 plus reference TRBV5-1 and TRBJ2-1, the full variable domain is KAGVTQTPRYLIKTRGQQVTLSCSPISGHRSVSWYQQTPGQGLQFLFEYFSETQRNKGNFPGRFSGRQFSNSRSEMNVSTLELGDSALYLCASSLATDNEQFFGPGTRLTVL.

This clonotype came up a few times. The chain links TRBV15 to TRBJ1-4; 10 bases are shared with TRBD1. V gave up 3 bases and J gave up 2 bases; unmatched junction bases: 6. The CDR3 spans 17 residues. CDR1 is LNHNV, CDR2 YYDKDF, per germline (reference sequence). The CDR3 here is CATSSRDRGWTNEKLFF. Written as DNA, the CDR3 is TGTGCCACCAGCAGCCGGGACAGGGGATGGACTAATGAAAAACTGTTTTTT. Full variable domain (outside the CDR3, taken from reference TRBV15 and TRBJ1-4): DAMVIQNPRYQVTQFGKPVTLSCSQTLNHNVMYWYQQKSSQAPKLLFHYYDKDFNNEADTPDNFQSRRPNTSFCFLDIRSPGLGDTAMYLCATSSRDRGWTNEKLFFGSGTQLSVL.

This clonotype was counted a few times. The chain has TRBV15 and TRBJ2-1, with 10 bases lining up with TRBD2. From germline, CDR1 is LNHNV and CDR2 YYDKDF (reference sequence). CDR3 size: 13 residues. Germline trimming cut 9 bases from V and 6 bases from J; bases unmatched to any gene: 5. CDR3 residues: CATKASGSNEQFF. Written as DNA, the CDR3 is TGTGCCACGAAGGCTAGCGGGAGCAATGAGCAGTTCTTC.

This clonotype was picked up a small number of times. The chain couples TRBV4-2 to TRBJ2-7; D is perhaps TRBD1 (5 bases). Germline V gene sequence: CDR1 LGHNA, CDR2 YNFKEQ. The CDR3 totals 16 residues. V was cut by 1 base and J by 1 base, with 14 bases left in between. The CDR3 reads CASSQAAQDKSYEQYF. The CDR3 bases are TGTGCCAGCAGCCAAGCCGCCCAGGACAAATCCTACGAGCAGTACTTC.